The 6 T cell receptor beta chains presented below share a single source sample, sequenced in a study of cytomegalovirus exposure and HLA in healthy donors. Assay used: immunoSEQ multiplex PCR; TCRdb lists only in-frame clones, some missing. The sample lists 180,000 or so clones; around nine tenths were seen once. The sequenced sample was PBMCs. Receptors were obtained from a man aged 30 to 45 in good health and CMV-seropositive.

The chain is built from TRBV7-2 and TRBJ1-5; weak D call: TRBD1 (6 bases). The CDR3 covers 16 residues. V was pared by 5 bases and J by 4 bases, with 18 bases between. Per the germline V gene, CDR1 is SGHTA and CDR2 is FQGNSA. The CDR3, as DNA: TGTGCCAGCAGCCCCTGGCAGGGGATACGGAATCAGCCCCAGCATTTT. Its protein is CASSPWQGIRNQPQHF.

The V call is TRBV5-4, the J call TRBJ2-2; D perhaps matches TRBD2 (7 bases). V was trimmed by 7 bases and J by 7 bases, leaving 11 bases between them. Germline V gives CDR1 SGHNT, CDR2 YYREEE (reference sequence). This CDR3 is 12 amino acids long. The CDR3 loop reads CASGGGGGELFF. The CDR3 DNA reads as TGTGCCAGCGGCGGGGGCGGCGGGGAGCTGTTTTTT.

The rearrangement uses TRBV6-1 and TRBJ2-7; D is tentatively TRBD1 or TRBD2 (5 bases each). Germline CDR1 MNHNS, CDR2 SASEGT. The CDR3 spans 13 residues. Trimming removed 10 bases at V and 2 bases at J, with 15 bases between. CDR3 nucleotides: TGTGCCATTTTCCCGGGACGGACCTACGAGCAGTACTTC. This sequence encodes CAIFPGRTYEQYF.

The chain combines TRBV6-1 with TRBJ1-5; weak D call: TRBD1 (5 bases). Germline CDR1 MNHNS, CDR2 SASEGT. V gave up 4 bases and J gave up 7 bases, with 14 bases separating them. The CDR3 has 14 amino acids. The CDR3 spells CASSAPGAGQPQHF. CDR3 DNA sequence: TGTGCCAGCAGTGCCCCTGGGGCGGGACAGCCCCAGCATTTT.

This clone has a single count. The chain combines TRBV9 with TRBJ2-7, with 10 positions matching TRBD2. This CDR3 is 15 amino acids long. The trim removed 4 bases at V and 3 bases at J, leaving 7 bases unmatched. The germline V gene encodes CDR1 SGDLS and CDR2 YYNGEE. CDR3 amino acids: CASSISSGSYYEQYF. The CDR3 region has the DNA TGTGCCAGCAGCATCTCTAGCGGGAGCTACTACGAGCAGTACTTC.

This clone was counted once. This chain uses TRBV6-5 with TRBJ2-7, with no clear D. In germline, CDR1 is MNHEY, CDR2 SVGAGI. The CDR3 is 14 residues long. V dropped 6 bases and J dropped 2 bases, with 14 bases sitting between them. The CDR3 DNA reads TGTGCCAGCAGCAACGCGAGTGGGGCCTACGAGCAGTACTTC. Its protein is CASSNASGAYEQYF.